The next 19 T cell receptor beta chains were all read from a single sample in a study of cytomegalovirus exposure and HLA in healthy donors. Use of 60 Vbeta and 13 Jbeta primers characterized the PCR. Profiling relied on immunoSEQ multiplex PCR, and the TCRdb table lists in-frame clones only, not all of them. The sample contains around 120,000 clones, over 70% of which appear only once. Sequenced material: PBMCs. The source of these receptors is a female donor in good health and CMV-seropositive.

J is TRBJ2-2 and V is TRBV5-6; D possibly corresponds to TRBD1 (6 bases). V lost 1 base to trimming and J lost 1 base, with 17 bases between them. The CDR3 runs to 18 residues. CDR1 SGHDT and CDR2 YYEEEE come from the germline V gene. CDR3: CASSLIRHRAGNTGELFF. CDR3 nucleotides: TGTGCCAGCAGCTTGATAAGGCACAGGGCGGGGAACACCGGGGAGCTGTTTTTT.

The V and J genes are TRBV4-2 and TRBJ1-2; perhaps TRBD1 as D (6 bases). Looked up from germline, CDR1 is LGHNA and CDR2 is YNFKEQ. V was trimmed by 1 base and J by 4 bases, leaving 25 bases between them. CDR3 length: 19 residues. CDR3 coding DNA: TGTGCCAGCAGCCAAGTAGGTTCGATCGGATCGACAGGAGGCTATGGCTACACCTTC. Protein sequence: CASSQVGSIGSTGGYGYTF.

This clone is a singleton in its sample. The chain links TRBV5-6 to TRBJ2-7; D is possibly TRBD2 (5 bases). The germline V gene has CDR1 SGHDT and CDR2 YYEEEE. This CDR3 has 14 amino acids. Trimming removed 6 bases at V and 5 bases at J, with 18 bases between. The CDR3: CASKVSMGVHEQYF. Here the CDR3 DNA reads TGTGCCAGCAAAGTTTCAATGGGAGTCCACGAGCAGTACTTC.

The V call is TRBV30, the J call TRBJ2-6, with TRBD1 identical over 9 bases. This CDR3 is 18 amino acids long. The germline V gene has CDR1 GTSNPN and CDR2 SVGIG (reference sequence). The V segment lost 3 bases and the J segment 0 bases; nucleotides outside the gene matches: 9. In DNA, the CDR3 is TGTGCCTGGAGCCCTACAGGGGGCGACTTCTCTGGGGCCAACGTCCTGACTTTC. Translating gives CAWSPTGGDFSGANVLTF.

The chain joins TRBV18 to TRBJ1-5; 8 nucleotides line up with TRBD1. Trimming at V came to 3 bases and at J to 7 bases, leaving 8 bases not matched to a gene. The CDR3 runs to 15 residues. CDR1 and CDR2 (germline): KGHSH, LQKENI. CDR3 in amino acids: CASSPTDRGIQPQHF. CDR3 nucleotides: TGTGCCAGCTCACCGACTGACAGGGGCATACAGCCCCAGCATTTT. Supplemented by reference TRBV18 and TRBJ1-5, the full variable domain reads NAGVMQNPRHLVRRRGQEARLRCSPMKGHSHVYWYRQLPEEGLKFMVYLQKENIIDESGMPKERFSAEFPKEGPSILRIQQVVRGDSAAYFCASSPTDRGIQPQHFGDGTRLSIL.

The chain has TRBV7-2 and TRBJ2-7; 9 positions agree with TRBD1. V shed 3 bases and J 0 bases; nucleotides not matched to a gene: 3. Germline V CDR1 and CDR2: SGHTA, FQGNSA. This CDR3 contains 15 residues. The CDR3 nucleotides are TGTGCCAGCAGCTTCCGGGACAGGGCCTCCTACGAGCAGTACTTC. Protein product: CASSFRDRASYEQYF.

This clone occurred once. The chain couples TRBV10-3 to TRBJ1-3, with a tentative D call TRBD1 (5 bases). The CDR3 is made up of 14 amino acids. Trimming stripped 8 bases from V and 0 bases from J, with 11 bases between. In germline, CDR1 is ENHRY, CDR2 SYGVKD. CDR3 amino acids: CAIRPGDSGNTIYF. The CDR3 DNA is TGTGCCATCCGACCGGGGGACTCTGGAAACACCATATATTTT.

This chain links TRBV10-2 with TRBJ1-1, with D uncertain. The V end lost 1 base, the J end lost 0 bases, and 6 bases lay between the germline ends. The CDR3 contains 14 residues. Germline V gene lookup returns CDR1 WSHSY and CDR2 SAAADI. This CDR3 is CASSEWQMNTEAFF. Here the CDR3 DNA reads TGCGCCAGCAGTGAGTGGCAGATGAACACTGAAGCTTTCTTT.

The chain combines TRBV7-6 with TRBJ2-1, with no clear D. CDR1 is SGHVS and CDR2 is FNYEAQ in the germline V gene. Deletions cut 0 bases from V and 0 bases from J, with 6 bases between. The CDR3 spans 15 residues. The CDR3 loop is CASSLASNSYNEQFF. The DNA for the CDR3 is TGTGCCAGCAGCTTAGCCAGTAACTCCTACAATGAGCAGTTCTTC.

The J gene is TRBJ1-6, the V gene TRBV5-6; TRBD1 aligns across 8 bases. This CDR3 comprises 16 residues. Germline V gene sequence: CDR1 SGHDT, CDR2 YYEEEE. V shed 2 bases, J shed 6 bases, and the junction held 7 bases outside the gene matches. CDR3 coding DNA: TGTGCCAGCAGCTTTGGCAGGGGGCTTCCTAATTCACCCCTCCACTTT. This encodes CASSFGRGLPNSPLHF.

The J gene is TRBJ2-1, the V gene TRBV7-2; D may be TRBD2 (7 bases). V lost 4 bases, J lost 8 bases, and 15 bases lay in between. Germline V gene data show CDR1 as SGHTA and CDR2 as FQGNSA. This CDR3 is 14 amino acids long. CDR3 protein: CASSSGGPMYEQFF. In nucleotides, the CDR3 is TGTGCCAGCAGCTCGGGGGGCCCTATGTATGAGCAGTTCTTC.

The rearrangement joins TRBV7-9 to TRBJ2-3; 7 bases match TRBD2. With V trimmed by 5 bases and J by 4 bases, 9 bases remained unmatched. The germline V gene encodes CDR1 SEHNR and CDR2 FQNEAQ (reference sequence). The CDR3 runs to 15 residues. This CDR3 is CASSRSGVGADTQYF. CDR3 nucleotide sequence: TGTGCCAGCAGCCGGAGCGGGGTTGGCGCAGATACGCAGTATTTT.

J is TRBJ2-1 and V is TRBV4-1, with D possibly being TRBD2 (5 bases). The CDR3 runs 14 residues. Germline V CDR1 and CDR2: MGHRA, YSYEKL. V was clipped by 3 bases and J by 3 bases, with 9 bases between them. CDR3 amino acids: CASSHGVSYNEQFF. The DNA for the CDR3 is TGCGCCAGCAGCCACGGGGTGAGCTACAATGAGCAGTTCTTC.

V gene TRBV27 combines with J gene TRBJ2-7; D perhaps matches TRBD1 (6 bases). Looked up from germline, CDR1 is MNHEY and CDR2 is SMNVEV (reference sequence). CDR3 size: 12 residues. Trimming removed 5 bases at V and 7 bases at J, with 12 bases between. CDR3 DNA: TGTGCCAGCAGTCCCCTAGGGGGTGAGCAGTACTTC. Encoded protein: CASSPLGGEQYF.

The V gene is TRBV6-1, the J gene TRBJ2-5, with a weak D call TRBD2 (5 bases). V was shortened by 2 bases and J by 5 bases, with 12 bases between the two germline ends. Germline CDR1 and CDR2: MNHNS and SASEGT. The CDR3 has 14 residues. In nucleotides, the CDR3 is TGTGCCAGCAGTGAATTGTGGTCGGGGGAGACCCAGTACTTC. Encoded protein: CASSELWSGETQYF.

The V gene is TRBV28, the J gene TRBJ1-2; 7 bases are shared with TRBD1. The trim removed 4 bases at V and 4 bases at J, leaving 3 bases unmatched. The germline V gene encodes CDR1 MDHEN and CDR2 SYDVKM. CDR3 size: 13 residues. CDR3: CASSSTGAYGYTF. The CDR3 DNA follows: TGTGCCAGCAGTTCAACAGGGGCCTATGGCTACACCTTC.

The J gene is TRBJ2-7, the V gene TRBV19, with D perhaps matching TRBD2 (6 bases). The CDR3 runs to 14 residues. Trimming took off 5 bases at V and 3 bases at J, with 14 bases between the two ends. From germline, CDR1 is LNHDA and CDR2 SQIVND (reference sequence). The CDR3 here is CASSPPAGFYEQYF. The CDR3 DNA follows: TGTGCCAGTAGTCCCCCCGCGGGATTCTACGAGCAGTACTTC.

The V gene is TRBV19, the J gene TRBJ1-1; no definite D call. V lost 6 bases to trimming and J lost 5 bases, with 13 bases between them. Germline values: CDR1 LNHDA, CDR2 SQIVND (reference sequence). The CDR3 covers 13 residues. The chain's CDR3 is CASRPSGWTEAFF. DNA of the CDR3: TGTGCCAGTAGACCCTCCGGGTGGACTGAAGCTTTCTTT.

J is TRBJ2-7 and V is TRBV6-5, with 7 bases fitting TRBD1. V lost 6 bases, J lost 3 bases, and 2 bases stayed unmatched. The CDR3 extends over 12 amino acids. Germline values: CDR1 MNHEY, CDR2 SVGAGI. The CDR3 here is CASRGTVYEQYF. The CDR3 bases are TGTGCCAGCAGGGGGACAGTCTACGAGCAGTACTTC.